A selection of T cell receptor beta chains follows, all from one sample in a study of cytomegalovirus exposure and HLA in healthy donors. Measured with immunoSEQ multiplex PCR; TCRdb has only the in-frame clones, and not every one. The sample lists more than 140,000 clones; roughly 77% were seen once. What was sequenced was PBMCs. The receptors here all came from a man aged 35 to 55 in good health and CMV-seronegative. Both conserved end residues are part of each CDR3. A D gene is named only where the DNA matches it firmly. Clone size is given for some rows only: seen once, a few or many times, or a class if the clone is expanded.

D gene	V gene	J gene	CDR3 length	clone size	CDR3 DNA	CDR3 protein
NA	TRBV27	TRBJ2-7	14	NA	TGTGCCAGCAGTTATATGGGACACCCCTACGAGCAGTACTTC	CASSYMGHPYEQYF
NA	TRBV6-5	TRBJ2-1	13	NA	TGTGCCAGCAGGGGGCCCCTCGGTGGGCAGCAGTTCTTC	CASRGPLGGQQFF
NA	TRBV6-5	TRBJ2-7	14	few	TGTGCCAGCAGTTACTCCGGGGTGAACTACGAGCAGTACTTC	CASSYSGVNYEQYF
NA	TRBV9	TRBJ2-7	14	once	TGTGCCAGCAGCGTAGACCAGGGCGTCTACGAGCAGTACTTC	CASSVDQGVYEQYF
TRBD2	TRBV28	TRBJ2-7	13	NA	TGTGCCAGCAGTTACCGACTAGCCTCCGAGCAGTACTTC	CASSYRLASEQYF
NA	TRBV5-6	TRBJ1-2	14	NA	TGTGCCAGCAGCTGGGGCGGGGGCGGCTATGGCTACACCTTC	CASSWGGGGYGYTF
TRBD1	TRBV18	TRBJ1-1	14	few	TGTGCCAGCTCACGGGACAGGGTATACACTGAAGCTTTCTTT	CASSRDRVYTEAFF
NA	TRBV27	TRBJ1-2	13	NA	TGTGCCAGCTCCCTTCGCCAGGGGAGAGGCTACACCTTC	CASSLRQGRGYTF
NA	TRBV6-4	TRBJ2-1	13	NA	TGTGCCAGCAGTGAGGGCTTTTACAATGAGCAGTTCTTC	CASSEGFYNEQFF
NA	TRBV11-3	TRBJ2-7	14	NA	TGTGCCAGCAGCTTAGAGGCAGGCTCCTACGAGCAGTACTTC	CASSLEAGSYEQYF
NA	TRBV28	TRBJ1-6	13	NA	TGTGCCAGCAGAAACACGTATAATTCACCCCTCCACTTT	CASRNTYNSPLHF
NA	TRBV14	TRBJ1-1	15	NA	TGTGCCAGCAGCCGGCAACAGGTTTTCAACACTGAAGCTTTCTTT	CASSRQQVFNTEAFF
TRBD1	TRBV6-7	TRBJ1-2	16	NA	TGTGCCAGCAGTCAGCAACGAGCCTTAGGGGGACAGGAGTACACCTTC	CASSQQRALGGQEYTF
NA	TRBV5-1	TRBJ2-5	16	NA	TGCGCCAGCAGCTTGGTAGGGAGGGGGGGCCAAGAGACCCAGTACTTC	CASSLVGRGGQETQYF
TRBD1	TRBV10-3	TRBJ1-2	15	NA	TGTGCCATCAGTGATCAGAAATCAGGGGGCGGTGGCTACACCTTC	CAISDQKSGGGGYTF
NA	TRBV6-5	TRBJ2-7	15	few	TGTGCCAGCTTTCCACCCGGGGGGCGCGGGTACGAGCAGTACTTC	CASFPPGGRGYEQYF
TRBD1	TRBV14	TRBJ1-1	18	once	TGTGCCAGTCTATATTGGGACAGCGTCCCACCGCTGAACACTGAAGCTTTCTTT	CASLYWDSVPPLNTEAFF
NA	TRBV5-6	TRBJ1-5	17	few	TGTGCCAGCAGCTCGTTGGGGGGGCAGGGGAGAAGTCAGCCCCAGCATTTT	CASSSLGGQGRSQPQHF
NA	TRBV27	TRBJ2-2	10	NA	TGTGCGTGCGGCACCGGGGAGCTGTTTTTT	CACGTGELFF
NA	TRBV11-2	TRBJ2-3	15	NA	TGTGCCAGCAGCTCCCTGGCGGCTGGGACAGATACGCAGTATTTT	CASSSLAAGTDTQYF
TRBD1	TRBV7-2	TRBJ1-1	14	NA	TGTGCCAGCAGCGTGGACAGGGCGAACACTGAAGCTTTCTTT	CASSVDRANTEAFF
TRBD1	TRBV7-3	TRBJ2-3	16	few	TGTGCCAGCAGCACCCCCCAGGCAGGGGGCGAGGATACGCAGTATTTT	CASSTPQAGGEDTQYF